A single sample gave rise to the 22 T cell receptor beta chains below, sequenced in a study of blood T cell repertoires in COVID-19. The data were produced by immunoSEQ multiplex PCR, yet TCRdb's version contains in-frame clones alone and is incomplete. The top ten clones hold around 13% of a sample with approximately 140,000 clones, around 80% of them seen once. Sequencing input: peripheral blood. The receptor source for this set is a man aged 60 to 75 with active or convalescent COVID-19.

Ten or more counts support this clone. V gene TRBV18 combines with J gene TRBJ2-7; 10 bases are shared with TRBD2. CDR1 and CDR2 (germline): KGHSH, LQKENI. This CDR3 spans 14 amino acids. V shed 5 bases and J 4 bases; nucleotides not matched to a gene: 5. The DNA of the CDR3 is TGTGCCAGCTCATCAAGCGGGAGGGCGTACGAGCAGTACTTC. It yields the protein CASSSSGRAYEQYF.

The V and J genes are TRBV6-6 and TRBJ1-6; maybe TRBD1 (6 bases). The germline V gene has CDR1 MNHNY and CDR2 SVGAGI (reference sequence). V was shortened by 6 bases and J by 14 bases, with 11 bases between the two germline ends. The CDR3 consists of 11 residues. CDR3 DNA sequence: TGTGCCAGCAGACAGGGTCAGTCCCTCCACTTT. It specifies CASRQGQSLHF.

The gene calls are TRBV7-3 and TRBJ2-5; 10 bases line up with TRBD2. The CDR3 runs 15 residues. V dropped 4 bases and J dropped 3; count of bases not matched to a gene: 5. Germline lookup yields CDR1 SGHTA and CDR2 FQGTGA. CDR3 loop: CASSSSGTSEETQYF. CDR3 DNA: TGTGCCAGCAGCTCCTCCGGGACTAGCGAAGAGACCCAGTACTTC.

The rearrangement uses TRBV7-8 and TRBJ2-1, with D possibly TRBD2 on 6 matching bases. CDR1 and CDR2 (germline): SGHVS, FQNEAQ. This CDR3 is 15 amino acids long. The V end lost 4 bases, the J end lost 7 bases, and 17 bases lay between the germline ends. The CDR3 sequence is CASSYRTNGQNEQFF. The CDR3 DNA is TGTGCCAGCAGCTACCGGACTAACGGCCAGAATGAGCAGTTCTTC.

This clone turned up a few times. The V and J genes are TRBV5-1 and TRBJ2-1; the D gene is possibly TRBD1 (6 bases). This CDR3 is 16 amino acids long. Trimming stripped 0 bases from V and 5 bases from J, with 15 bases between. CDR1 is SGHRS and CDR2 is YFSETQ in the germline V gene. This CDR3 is CASSLDPGTIDNEQFF. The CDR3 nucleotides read TGCGCCAGCAGCTTGGATCCCGGGACAATAGACAATGAGCAGTTCTTC.

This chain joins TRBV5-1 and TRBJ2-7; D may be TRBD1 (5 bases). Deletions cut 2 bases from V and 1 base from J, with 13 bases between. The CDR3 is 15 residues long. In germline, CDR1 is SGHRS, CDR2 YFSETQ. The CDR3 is CASSFTQGVSYEQYF. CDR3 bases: TGCGCCAGCAGCTTTACGCAGGGTGTTTCCTACGAGCAGTACTTC. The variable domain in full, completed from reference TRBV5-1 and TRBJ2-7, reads KAGVTQTPRYLIKTRGQQVTLSCSPISGHRSVSWYQQTPGQGLQFLFEYFSETQRNKGNFPGRFSGRQFSNSRSEMNVSTLELGDSALYLCASSFTQGVSYEQYFGPGTRLTVT.

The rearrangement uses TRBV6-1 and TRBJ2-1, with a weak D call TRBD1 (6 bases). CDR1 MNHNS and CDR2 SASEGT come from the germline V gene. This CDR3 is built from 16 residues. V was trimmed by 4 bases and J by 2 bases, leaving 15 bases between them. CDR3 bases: TGTGCCAGCAGTGCCCCGGACAGAAAAGCCTACAATGAGCAGTTCTTC. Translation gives CASSAPDRKAYNEQFF.

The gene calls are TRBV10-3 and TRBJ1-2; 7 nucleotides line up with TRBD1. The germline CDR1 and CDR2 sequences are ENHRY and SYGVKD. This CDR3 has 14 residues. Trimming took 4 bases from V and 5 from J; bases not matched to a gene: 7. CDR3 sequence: CAISGGGEHYGYTF. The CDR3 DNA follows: TGTGCCATCAGTGGAGGGGGCGAGCATTATGGCTACACCTTC.

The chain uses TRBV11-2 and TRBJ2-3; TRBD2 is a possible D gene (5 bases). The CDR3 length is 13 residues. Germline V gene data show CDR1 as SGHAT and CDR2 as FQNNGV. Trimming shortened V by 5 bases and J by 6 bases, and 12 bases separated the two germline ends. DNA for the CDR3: TGTGCCAGCAGCCTACTGCGGGTGGATACGCAGTATTTT. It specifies CASSLLRVDTQYF.

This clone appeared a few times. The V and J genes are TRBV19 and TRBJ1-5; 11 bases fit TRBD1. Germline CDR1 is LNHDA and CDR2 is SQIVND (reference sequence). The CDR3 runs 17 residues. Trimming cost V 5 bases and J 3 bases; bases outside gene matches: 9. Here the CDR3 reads CASSSLGTGGYNQPQHF. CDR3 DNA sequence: TGTGCCAGTAGTTCACTTGGGACAGGGGGTTACAATCAGCCCCAGCATTTT.

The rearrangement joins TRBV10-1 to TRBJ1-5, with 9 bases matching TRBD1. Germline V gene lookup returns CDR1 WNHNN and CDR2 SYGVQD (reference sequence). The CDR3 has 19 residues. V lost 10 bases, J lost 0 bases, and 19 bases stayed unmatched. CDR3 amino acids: CAIATPGQGGSYSNQPQHF. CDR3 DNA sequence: TGCGCCATAGCGACTCCGGGACAGGGCGGGAGCTATAGCAATCAGCCCCAGCATTTT.

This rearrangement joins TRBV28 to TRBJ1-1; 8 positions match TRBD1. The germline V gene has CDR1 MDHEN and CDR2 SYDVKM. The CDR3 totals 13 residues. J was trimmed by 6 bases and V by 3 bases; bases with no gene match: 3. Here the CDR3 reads CASSLRTGPEAFF. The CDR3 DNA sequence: TGTGCCAGCAGTTTGAGGACAGGGCCTGAAGCTTTCTTT.

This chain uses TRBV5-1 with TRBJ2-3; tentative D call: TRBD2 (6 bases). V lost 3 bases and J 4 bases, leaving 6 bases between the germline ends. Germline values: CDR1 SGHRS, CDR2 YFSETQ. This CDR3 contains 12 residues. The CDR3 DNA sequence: TGCGCCAGCAGCTGGGAGGCAGATACGCAGTATTTT. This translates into CASSWEADTQYF.

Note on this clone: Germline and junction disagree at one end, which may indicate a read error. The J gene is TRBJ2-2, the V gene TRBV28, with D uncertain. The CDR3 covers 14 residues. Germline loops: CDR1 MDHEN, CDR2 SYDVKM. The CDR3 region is CATSGTRGSGELFF. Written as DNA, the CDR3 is TGTGCCACCAGTGGCACGCGAGGTTCCGGGGAGCTGTTTTTT.

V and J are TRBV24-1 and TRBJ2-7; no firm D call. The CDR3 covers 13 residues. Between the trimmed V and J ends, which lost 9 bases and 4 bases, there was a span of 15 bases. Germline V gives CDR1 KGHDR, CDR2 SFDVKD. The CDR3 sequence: CATSRGIIYEQYF. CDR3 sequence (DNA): TGTGCCACCTCGCGCGGAATTATTTACGAGCAGTACTTC.

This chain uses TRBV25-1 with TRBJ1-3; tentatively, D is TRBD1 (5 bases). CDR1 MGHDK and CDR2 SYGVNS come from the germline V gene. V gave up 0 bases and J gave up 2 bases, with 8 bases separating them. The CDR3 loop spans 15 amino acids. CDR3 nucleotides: TGTGCCAGCAGTGAATACACAGGACCTGGAAACACCATATATTTT. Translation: CASSEYTGPGNTIYF. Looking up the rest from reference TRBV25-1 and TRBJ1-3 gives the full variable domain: EADIYQTPRYLVIGTGKKITLECSQTMGHDKMYWYQQDPGMELHLIHYSYGVNSTEKGDLSSESTVSRIRTEHFPLTLESARPSHTSQYLCASSEYTGPGNTIYFGEGSWLTVV.

In DNA form, the CDR3 reads TGCAGTGCTAGTGATGACAGGACAATGGGCTACGAGCAGTACTTC. It translates to CSASDDRTMGYEQYF. V is TRBV20-1 and J is TRBJ2-7; TRBD1 might be the D (6 bases). Germline CDR1 reads DFQATT; CDR2 reads SNEGSKA (reference sequence). The CDR3 totals 15 residues. V lost 3 bases and J lost 3, with 18 bases in between.

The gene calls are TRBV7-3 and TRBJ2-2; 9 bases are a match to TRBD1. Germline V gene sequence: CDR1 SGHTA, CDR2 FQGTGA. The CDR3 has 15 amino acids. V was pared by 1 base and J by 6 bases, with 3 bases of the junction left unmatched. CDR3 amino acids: CASSLMGQGSGELFF. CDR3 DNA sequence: TGTGCCAGCAGCTTAATGGGACAGGGATCCGGGGAGCTGTTTTTT.

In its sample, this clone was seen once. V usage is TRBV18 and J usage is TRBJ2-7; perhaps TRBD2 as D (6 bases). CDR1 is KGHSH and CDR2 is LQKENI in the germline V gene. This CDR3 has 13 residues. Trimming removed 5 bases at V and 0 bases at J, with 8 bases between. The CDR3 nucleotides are TGTGCCAGCTCAGACGGGAGCTCCTACGAGCAGTACTTC. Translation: CASSDGSSYEQYF.

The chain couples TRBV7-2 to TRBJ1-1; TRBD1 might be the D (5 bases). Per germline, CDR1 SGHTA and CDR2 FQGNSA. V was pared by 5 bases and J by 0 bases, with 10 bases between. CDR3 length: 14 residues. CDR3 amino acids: CASSKTEMNTEAFF. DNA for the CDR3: TGTGCCAGCAGCAAGACAGAGATGAACACTGAAGCTTTCTTT. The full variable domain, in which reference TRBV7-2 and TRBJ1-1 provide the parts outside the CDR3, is GAGVSQSPSNKVTEKGKDVELRCDPISGHTALYWYRQSLGQGLEFLIYFQGNSAPDKSGLPSDRFSAERTGGSVSTLTIQRTQQEDSAVYLCASSKTEMNTEAFFGQGTRLTVV.

CDR3 region: CASSPGQGSSGANVLTF. The DNA of the CDR3 is TGCGCCAGCAGCCCGGGACAGGGAAGCTCTGGGGCCAACGTCCTGACTTTC. The rearrangement uses TRBV4-1 and TRBJ2-6; 9 bases are a match to TRBD1. Looked up from germline, CDR1 is MGHRA and CDR2 is YSYEKL. The CDR3 covers 17 residues. The junction had 4 bases not matched to a gene; V was cut back by 4 bases and J by 0 bases.

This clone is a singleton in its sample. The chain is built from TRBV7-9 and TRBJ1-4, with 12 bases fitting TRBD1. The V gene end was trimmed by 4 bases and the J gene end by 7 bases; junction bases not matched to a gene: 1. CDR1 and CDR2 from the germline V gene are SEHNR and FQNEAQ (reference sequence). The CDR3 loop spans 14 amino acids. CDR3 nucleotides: TGTGCCAGCAGCTCGGGACAGGGGGCTGAAAAACTGTTTTTT. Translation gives CASSSGQGAEKLFF.